The text below deals with one TCR beta chain. In this sample, this clonotype turned up a few times. Its specific antigen is unknown. No base quality values were provided; no much bigger clone lies one nucleotide off. This sample is part of a study of blood T cells in healthy people across ages (dated by TCRdb to the mid-2010s). Study-wide context: In model experiments, roughly one uniquely barcoded TCR beta cDNA molecule per two T cells was captured by template switching. Age-related changes in TCR beta repertoire diversity were measured in the study by deep sequencing normalized with unique cDNA molecular identifiers. The donors were divided into four age groups: young (average 16 years), middle-aged (approximately 42), aged (approximately 59) and long-lived (roughly 82). The study analyzed two additional independent replicas of 1 million unique cDNA reads from the same blood draw for two donors, one aged 18 to 29 and one aged 80 or older. The full study reports these points: Compared with the aged group, the long-lived group had more naive CD4+ T cells, fewer expanded clones and increased TCR diversity, suggesting age selection. The CMV infection status of donors was not known, potentially confounding age-related changes in expanded clonotypes. Estimates of total diversity based on one million sequenced T cells were regarded as lower bounds and as underestimates. Observed TCR beta diversity per million T cells fell roughly linearly with age, and a significant reduction was already apparent by age roughly 40. The percentage of naive T cells measured by flow cytometry correlated strongly with observed TCR beta diversity. Conclusive comparison of naive and antigen-experienced compartments was prevented by the profiling of bulk unsorted PBMCs.

The library was prepared using 5' RACE. The sample was run on an Illumina HiSeq 2500. A second roughly 6 to 11 cycle PCR used a sample-barcoded 5' primer and a J-beta primer mix. A unique molecular identifier was introduced onto each TCR beta cDNA molecule by a template-switch 5' adaptor carrying 12 random nucleotides. At least 3 million CDR3-containing paired-end reads were obtained from each sample. First-strand cDNA was synthesized from all RNA with the Mint cDNA synthesis kit, primed by a TRBC-specific oligonucleotide. All cDNA was treated with uracil-DNA glycosylase and then went through a first 18-cycle PCR with the universal primers M1SS and BC2_uni_R. As for how the authors treated the data: Normalization of each sample was performed by random selection of 1 million high-quality reads, each carrying a distinct molecular identifier. Instead of being binned into consensus sequences, reads that shared molecular identifiers were thrown out. MiTCR, set to a Q25 quality threshold and the strictest error-elimination algorithm, was used for CDR3 identification, clonotype clustering and error correction. Lower-bound total TCR beta diversity was estimated with a nonparametric unseen species model using Euler transformation. TCRdb reran the public reads through fastp at Q25 and MiXCR, keeping productive beta chains. Rows with one shared CDR3 protein collapse into an entry with the most common genes and DNA. These V and J calls originate from TCRdb's pipeline instead of the authors' own analysis. In all, the sample holds around 520,000 distinct CDR3 sequences, and about a quarter of those were seen once. The leading ten clones occupy approximately 3.6% of the sample.

Systemically healthy Caucasian individuals from Russia, 35 to 50 in total and aged 6 to 90 years, were included as donors. Each donor gave 9.5 to 10 milliliters of peripheral blood, drawn into EDTA-treated Vacutainer tubes. Ficoll-Paque density-gradient centrifugation was used to isolate PBMCs, with at least 6 million obtained per sample. Total RNA was extracted from PBMCs with Trizol reagent, with at least 6 micrograms obtained per sample. Naive CD45RAhigh/CD27high T cell percentages were measured by flow cytometry on a PBMC aliquot from every donor. The same data also went into a second study, on T cells of mothers and their children. The second study, in turn, reports: Donors were nine systemically healthy Caucasian individuals: three mothers and their six children. cDNA synthesis used all of the extracted RNA, with 1.5 ug of RNA in each 15 ul reaction. In the second PCR, the M1S primer introduced both the sample barcodes and 2-4 random nucleotides. Over 8.5 million TCR beta CDR3 reads were obtained for each mother, and 2.7 million or so reads were obtained for each child. Thymic selection similarly shapes TCR recombination output in related and unrelated pairs, with minor effect from inherited differences. Normalized repertoire overlap was always slightly but never significantly higher in related than unrelated mother-child pairs. No persistent microchimeric T cell clones were detected, at a sensitivity of 90 to 100 clones per million clonotypes. The study used deep NGS to compare TCR beta repertoires of mothers and children, seeking features distinguishing related mother-child pairs from unrelated individuals. Mothers averaged around 43 +/- 4 years of age and children averaged 11 +/- 4 years. Libraries were sequenced on Illumina HiSeq 2000 with 100+100 nt paired-end reads after adapter ligation with NEBNext reagents. To avoid cross-contamination, the mother libraries and the child libraries were prepared a month apart and sequenced in separate runs. Between roughly 450,000 and 2,200,000 distinct TCR beta clonotypes were identified per donor. Naive TCR beta clonotypes were estimated from low-frequency clonotypes matched to each donor's FACS-determined naive share, without sorting.

Sequenced material: blood. The clonotype originates from a boy between 2 and 10 years old in good health.

Here the CDR3 is given as CASSSGLGGETQYF. The bases read TGTGCCAGCAGCTCAGGACTGGGGGGAGAGACCCAGTACTTC. The receptor chain draws on TRBV7-9 and TRBJ2-5, and possibly TRBD2, on 6 matching bases. The CDR3, cysteine through phenylalanine, is 14 amino acids long. CDR3 DNA is the only sequence kept; it has 42 bases, read in frame from the first base. Trimming at the junction amounts to 4 bases on V and 4 bases on J, and the germline ends lie 13 bases apart. From a lookup of the germline V gene (reference sequence), CDR1 and CDR2 are SEHNR and FQNEAQ.